The sequence of this TCR beta chain was determined in a study of preoperative IRX-2 immunotherapy in early breast cancer. Sequencing was performed with immunoSEQ multiplex PCR; in TCRdb, only in-frame clones are kept and a portion is missing. This repertoire shows around 34,000 clones, 75% to 90% found once; its top ten account for around 2.7%. CDR3 length: 15 residues. The ends were cut back, 0 bases at V and 6 bases at J, with 14 bases in the middle. The germline gives CDR1 SGHDN, CDR2 FVKESK. Described treatment: preoperative locoregional IRX-2 cytokine immunotherapy. Specimen: lymph node tissue, collected from a patient treated with IRX-2 immunotherapy. The chain carries TRBV14 and TRBJ1-1; maybe TRBD1 (6 bases). The sequence was collected from a human donor with breast cancer. DNA of the CDR3: TGTGCCAGCAGCCAAGAAACAGGGAATCCCCCTGAAGCTTTCTTT. Amino acids: CASSQETGNPPEAFF.